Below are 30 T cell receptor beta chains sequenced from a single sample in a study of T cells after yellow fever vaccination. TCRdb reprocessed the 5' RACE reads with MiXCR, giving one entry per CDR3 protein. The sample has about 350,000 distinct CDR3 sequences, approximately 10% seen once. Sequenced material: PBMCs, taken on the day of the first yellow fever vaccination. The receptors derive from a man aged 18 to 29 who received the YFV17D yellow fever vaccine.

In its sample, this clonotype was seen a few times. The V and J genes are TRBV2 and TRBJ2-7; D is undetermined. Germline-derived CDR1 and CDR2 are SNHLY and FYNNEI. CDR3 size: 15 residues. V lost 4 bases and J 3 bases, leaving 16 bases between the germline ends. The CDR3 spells CASSAIQDGNYEQYF. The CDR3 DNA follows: TGTGCCAGCAGTGCTATCCAGGACGGCAACTACGAGCAGTACTTC.

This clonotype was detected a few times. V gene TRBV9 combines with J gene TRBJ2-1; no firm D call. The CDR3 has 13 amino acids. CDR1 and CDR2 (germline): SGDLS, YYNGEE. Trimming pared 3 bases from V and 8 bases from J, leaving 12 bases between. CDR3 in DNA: TGTGCCAGCAGCGCCCCGGGTCCCGATGAGCAGTTCTTC. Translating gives CASSAPGPDEQFF. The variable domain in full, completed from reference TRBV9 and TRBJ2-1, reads DSGVTQTPKHLITATGQRVTLRCSPRSGDLSVYWYQQSLDQGLQFLIQYYNGEERAKGNILERFSAQQFPDLHSELNLSSLELGDSALYFCASSAPGPDEQFFGPGTRLTVL.

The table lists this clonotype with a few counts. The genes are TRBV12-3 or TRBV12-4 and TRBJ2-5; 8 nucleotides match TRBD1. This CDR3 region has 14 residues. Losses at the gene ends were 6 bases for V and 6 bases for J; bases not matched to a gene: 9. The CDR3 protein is CASRPQGAGKTQYF. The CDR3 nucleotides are TGTGCCAGCAGACCTCAGGGGGCAGGGAAGACCCAGTACTTC.

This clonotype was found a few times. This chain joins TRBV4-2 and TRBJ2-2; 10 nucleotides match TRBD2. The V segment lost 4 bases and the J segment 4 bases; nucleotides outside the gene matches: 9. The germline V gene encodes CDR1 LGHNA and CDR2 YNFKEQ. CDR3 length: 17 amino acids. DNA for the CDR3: TGTGCCAGCAGCCTAAGCCTAGCGGGGGCCTCCACCGGGGAGCTGTTTTTT. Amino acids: CASSLSLAGASTGELFF.

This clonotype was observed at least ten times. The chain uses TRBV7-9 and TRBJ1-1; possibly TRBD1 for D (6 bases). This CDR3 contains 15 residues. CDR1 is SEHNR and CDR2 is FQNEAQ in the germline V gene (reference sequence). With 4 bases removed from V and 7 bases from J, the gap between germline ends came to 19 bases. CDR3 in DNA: TGTGCCAGCAGCTACCCTCTGGTCAGGGGATTTGAAGCTTTCTTT. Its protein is CASSYPLVRGFEAFF.

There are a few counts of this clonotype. CDR3 region: CASSWDNSQWDGYTF. In nucleotides, the CDR3 is TGCGCCAGCAGCTGGGACAACTCCCAGTGGGATGGCTACACCTTC. The chain has TRBV5-1 and TRBJ1-2, with D perhaps TRBD1 (6 bases). Looked up from germline, CDR1 is SGHRS and CDR2 is YFSETQ. V was shortened by 3 bases and J by 6 bases, with 18 bases between the two germline ends. The CDR3 is made up of 15 amino acids.

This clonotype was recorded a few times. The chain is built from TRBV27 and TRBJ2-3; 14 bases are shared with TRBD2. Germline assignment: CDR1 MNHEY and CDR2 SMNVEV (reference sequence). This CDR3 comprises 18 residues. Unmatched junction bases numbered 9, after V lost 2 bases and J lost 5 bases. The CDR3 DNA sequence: TGTGCCAGCAGTTTAAGGGGACTAGCGGGGGAAGAGGGAGATACGCAGTATTTT. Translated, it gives CASSLRGLAGEEGDTQYF.

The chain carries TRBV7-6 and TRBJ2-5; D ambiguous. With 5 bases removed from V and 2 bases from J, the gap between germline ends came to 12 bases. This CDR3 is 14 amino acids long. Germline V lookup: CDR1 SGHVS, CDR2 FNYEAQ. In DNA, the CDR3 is TGTGCCAGCAGCCCTAGGCCCCTACAAGAGACCCAGTACTTC. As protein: CASSPRPLQETQYF.

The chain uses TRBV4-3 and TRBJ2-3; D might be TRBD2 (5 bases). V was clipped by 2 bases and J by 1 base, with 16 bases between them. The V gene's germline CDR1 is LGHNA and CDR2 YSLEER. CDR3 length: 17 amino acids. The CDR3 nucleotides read TGCGCCAGCAGCCAAAGAATCCGGGGTTTAGGCACAGATACGCAGTATTTT. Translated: CASSQRIRGLGTDTQYF.

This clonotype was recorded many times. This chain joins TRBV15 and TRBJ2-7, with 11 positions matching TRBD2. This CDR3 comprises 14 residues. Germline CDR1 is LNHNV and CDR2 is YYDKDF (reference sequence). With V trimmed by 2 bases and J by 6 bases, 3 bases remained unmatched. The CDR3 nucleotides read TGTGCCACCAGCAGATTAGCGGGGGGGCGCGAGCAGTACTTC. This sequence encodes CATSRLAGGREQYF.

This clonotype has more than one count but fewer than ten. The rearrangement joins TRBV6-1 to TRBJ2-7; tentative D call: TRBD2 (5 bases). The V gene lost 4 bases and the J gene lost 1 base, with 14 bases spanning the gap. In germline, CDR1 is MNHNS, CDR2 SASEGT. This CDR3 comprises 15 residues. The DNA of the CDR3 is TGTGCCAGCAGTGTTGAACTAGTTGTGTCCTACGAGCAGTACGTC. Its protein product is CASSVELVVSYEQYV.

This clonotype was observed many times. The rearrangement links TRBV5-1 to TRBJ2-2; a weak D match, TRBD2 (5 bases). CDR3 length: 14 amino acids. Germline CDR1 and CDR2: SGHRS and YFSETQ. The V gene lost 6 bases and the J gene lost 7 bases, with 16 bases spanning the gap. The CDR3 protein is CASTGNGWNGELFF. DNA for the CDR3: TGCGCCAGCACCGGGAACGGTTGGAACGGGGAGCTGTTTTTT.

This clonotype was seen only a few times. This CDR3 is CATGQGAVAGELFF. The CDR3, as DNA: TGTGCCACTGGACAGGGGGCGGTTGCCGGGGAGCTGTTTTTT. The rearrangement uses TRBV10-3 and TRBJ2-2; 11 bases match TRBD1. The CDR3 loop spans 14 amino acids. V lost 10 bases, J lost 6 bases, and 7 bases stayed unmatched. Germline lookup yields CDR1 ENHRY and CDR2 SYGVKD.

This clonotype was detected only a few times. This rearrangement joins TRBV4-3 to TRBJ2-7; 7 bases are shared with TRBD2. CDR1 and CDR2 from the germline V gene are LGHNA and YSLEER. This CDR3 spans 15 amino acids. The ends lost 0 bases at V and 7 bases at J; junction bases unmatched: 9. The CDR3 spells CASSQEGRGKDEQYF. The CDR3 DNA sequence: TGCGCCAGCAGCCAAGAAGGGCGGGGGAAGGATGAGCAGTACTTC.

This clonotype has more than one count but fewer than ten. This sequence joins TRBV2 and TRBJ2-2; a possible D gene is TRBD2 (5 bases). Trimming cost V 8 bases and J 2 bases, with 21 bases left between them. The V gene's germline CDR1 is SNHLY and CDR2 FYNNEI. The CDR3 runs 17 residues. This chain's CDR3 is CASQLERSYFNTGELFF. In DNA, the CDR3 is TGTGCCAGCCAGCTCGAGCGGAGTTATTTTAACACCGGGGAGCTGTTTTTT.

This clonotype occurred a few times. In DNA form, the CDR3 reads TGTGCCAGCAGTTCAGGGGGGTCCGGAACGGCAGATACGCAGTATTTT. It is translated as CASSSGGSGTADTQYF. The gene calls are TRBV7-2 and TRBJ2-3; maybe TRBD1 (7 bases). Trimming took off 6 bases at V and 4 bases at J, with 20 bases between the two ends. There are 16 residues in the CDR3. Germline V CDR1 and CDR2: SGHTA, FQGNSA.

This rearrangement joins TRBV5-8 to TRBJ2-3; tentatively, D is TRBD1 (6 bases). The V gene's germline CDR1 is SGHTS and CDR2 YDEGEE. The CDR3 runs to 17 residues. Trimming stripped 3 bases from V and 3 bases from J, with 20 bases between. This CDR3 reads CASSSGIQGKRTDTQYF. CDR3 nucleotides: TGTGCCAGCAGCTCGGGTATACAGGGAAAGAGGACAGATACGCAGTATTTT.

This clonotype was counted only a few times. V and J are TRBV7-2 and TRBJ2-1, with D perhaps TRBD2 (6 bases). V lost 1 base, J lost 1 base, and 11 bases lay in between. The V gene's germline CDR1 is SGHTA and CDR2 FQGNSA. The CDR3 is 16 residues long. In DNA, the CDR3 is TGTGCCAGCAGCTTAGGACTAGGAAGGTCCTACAATGAGCAGTTCTTC. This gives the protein CASSLGLGRSYNEQFF.

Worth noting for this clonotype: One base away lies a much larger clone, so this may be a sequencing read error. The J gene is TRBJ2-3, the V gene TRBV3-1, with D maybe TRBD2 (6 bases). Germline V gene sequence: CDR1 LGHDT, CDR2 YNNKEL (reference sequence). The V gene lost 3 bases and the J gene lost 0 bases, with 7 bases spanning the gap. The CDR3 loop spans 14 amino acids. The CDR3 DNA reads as TGTGCCAGCAGCCAGGGACTCAGCACAGATACGCAGTATTTT. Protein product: CASSQGLSTDTQYF.

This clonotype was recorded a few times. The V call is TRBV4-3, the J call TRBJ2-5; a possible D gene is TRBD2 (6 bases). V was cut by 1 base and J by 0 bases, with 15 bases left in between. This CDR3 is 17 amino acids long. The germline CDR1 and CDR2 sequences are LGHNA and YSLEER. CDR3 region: CASSQGPAGPNQETQYF. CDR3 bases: TGCGCCAGCAGCCAAGGCCCCGCGGGACCGAACCAAGAGACCCAGTACTTC.

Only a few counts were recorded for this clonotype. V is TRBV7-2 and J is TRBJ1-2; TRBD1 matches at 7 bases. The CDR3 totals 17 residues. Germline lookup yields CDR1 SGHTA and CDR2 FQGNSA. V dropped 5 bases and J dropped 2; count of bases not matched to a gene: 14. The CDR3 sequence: CASSPQGTATKNYGYTF. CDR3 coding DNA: TGTGCCAGCAGCCCACAAGGGACAGCCACAAAAAACTATGGCTACACCTTC.

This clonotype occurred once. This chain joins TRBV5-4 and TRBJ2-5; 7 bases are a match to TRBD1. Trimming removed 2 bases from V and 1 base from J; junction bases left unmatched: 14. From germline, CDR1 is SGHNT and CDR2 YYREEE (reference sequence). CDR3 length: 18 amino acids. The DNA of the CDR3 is TGTGCCAGCAGCTTTAGTGATCTACAGGGGCGACTCCAAGAGACCCAGTACTTC. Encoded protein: CASSFSDLQGRLQETQYF.

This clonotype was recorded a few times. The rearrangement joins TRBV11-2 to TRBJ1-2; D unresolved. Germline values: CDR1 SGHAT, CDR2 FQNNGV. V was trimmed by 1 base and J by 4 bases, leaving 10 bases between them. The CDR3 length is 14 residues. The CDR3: CASSLVGRTYGYTF. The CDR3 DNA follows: TGTGCCAGCAGCTTAGTAGGCAGAACCTATGGCTACACCTTC. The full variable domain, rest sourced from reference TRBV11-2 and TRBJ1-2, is EAGVAQSPRYKIIEKRQSVAFWCNPISGHATLYWYQQILGQGPKLLIQFQNNGVVDDSQLPKDRFSAERLKGVDSTLKIQPAKLEDSAVYLCASSLVGRTYGYTFGSGTRLTVV.

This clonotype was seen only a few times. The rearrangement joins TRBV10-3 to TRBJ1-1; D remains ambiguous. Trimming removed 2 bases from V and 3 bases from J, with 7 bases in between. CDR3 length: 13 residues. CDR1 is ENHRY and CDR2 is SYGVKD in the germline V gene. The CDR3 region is CAISEAGDTEAFF. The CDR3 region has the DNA TGTGCCATCAGTGAGGCCGGGGACACTGAAGCTTTCTTT.

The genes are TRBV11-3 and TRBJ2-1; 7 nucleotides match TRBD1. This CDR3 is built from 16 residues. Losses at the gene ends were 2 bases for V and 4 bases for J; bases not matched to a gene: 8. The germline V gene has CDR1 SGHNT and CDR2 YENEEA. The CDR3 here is CASSLSRQGIYNEQFF. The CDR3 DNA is TGTGCCAGCAGCTTATCCCGACAGGGAATATACAATGAGCAGTTCTTC.

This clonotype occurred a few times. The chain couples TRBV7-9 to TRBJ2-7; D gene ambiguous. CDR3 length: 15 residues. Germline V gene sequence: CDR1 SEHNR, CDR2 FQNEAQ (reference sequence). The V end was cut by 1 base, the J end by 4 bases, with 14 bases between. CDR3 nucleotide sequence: TGTGCCAGCAGCTTAGACACGGCGGTGTCATACGAGCAGTACTTC. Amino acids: CASSLDTAVSYEQYF.

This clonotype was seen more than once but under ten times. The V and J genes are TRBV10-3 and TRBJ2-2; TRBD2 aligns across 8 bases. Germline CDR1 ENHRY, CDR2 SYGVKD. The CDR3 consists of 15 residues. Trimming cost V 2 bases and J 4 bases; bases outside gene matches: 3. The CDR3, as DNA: TGTGCCATCAGTGAGAGCGGGGGCCCCACCGGGGAGCTGTTTTTT. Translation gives CAISESGGPTGELFF.

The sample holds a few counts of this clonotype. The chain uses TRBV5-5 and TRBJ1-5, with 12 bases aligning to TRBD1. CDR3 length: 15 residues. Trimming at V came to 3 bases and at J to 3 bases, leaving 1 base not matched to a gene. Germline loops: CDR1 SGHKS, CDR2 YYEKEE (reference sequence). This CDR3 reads CASSWGQGANQPQHF. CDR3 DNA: TGTGCCAGCAGCTGGGGACAGGGGGCCAATCAGCCCCAGCATTTT.

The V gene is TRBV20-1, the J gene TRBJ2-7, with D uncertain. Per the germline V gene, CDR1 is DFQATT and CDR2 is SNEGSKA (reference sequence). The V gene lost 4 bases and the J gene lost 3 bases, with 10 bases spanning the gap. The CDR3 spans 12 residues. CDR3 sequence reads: CSATGTIYEQYF. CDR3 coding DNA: TGCAGTGCTACTGGAACTATCTACGAGCAGTACTTC.

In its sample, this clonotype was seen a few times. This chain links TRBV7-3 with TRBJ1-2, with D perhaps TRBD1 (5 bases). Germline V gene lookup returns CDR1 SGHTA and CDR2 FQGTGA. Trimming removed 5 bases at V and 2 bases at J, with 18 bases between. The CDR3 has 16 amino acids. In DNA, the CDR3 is TGTGCCAGCAGCCCGATGGTGGCAGGGATAAACTATGGCTACACCTTC. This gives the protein CASSPMVAGINYGYTF.